The entry below describes one T cell receptor (beta chain). This clone's antigen is unknown. Nothing much larger sits one base from this clone, and base qualities are not available. The donors were included in the validation cohort of over a hundred subjects, a group kept apart from the approximately 690-subject first cohort. The library was built by means of the immunoSEQ multiplex PCR assay. The published analysis was carried out like this. A statistical classification framework was built to diagnose cytomegalovirus status from the catalog of TCR beta chain sequences. Imported from immuneACCESS, the table was reduced by TCRdb to in-frame sequences with V and J called. These copies leave out some clones; in studies compared against another copy, an unresolved V gene accounts for under half, and the cause of the remainder is not known. D and trimming were read from the DNA, whereas the V and J calls and clone size are those reported in that table. Present in this sample are about 120,000 clones, approximately 91% of which were seen just once. 2% of the sample is held by the ten biggest clonotypes.

The sample is drawn from a study of cytomegalovirus exposure and HLA in healthy donors (dated by TCRdb to the late 2010s). Study-wide context: According to a later analysis, one platform produced both the 120 validation repertoires and the approximately 660 repertoires of the first cohort. High-throughput TCR immunosequencing, statistical association of individual TCRs with disease status, and machine learning were combined to predict cytomegalovirus infection status. In addition to the first cohort of around 670 subjects, a separate validation cohort of under 150 different subjects was used. The study aimed to test whether signatures of past pathogen exposure could be identified by cataloging public T cell receptors. General study outcomes and caveats: Three of the identified cytomegalovirus-associated TCR beta chains were confirmed in vitro to be specific for cytomegalovirus antigens. It was suggested by the authors that the approach could potentially be generalized to other disease states and immunological phenotypes. While some public TCRs were present in many individuals, most TCR sequences turned up only very rarely across donors. The classifier was reported to diagnose cytomegalovirus status with high specificity and sensitivity in both the original and validation cohorts. Of the cluster scores, 85% to 95% were above 0 in a later analysis, which found that TCRs clustered in the first cohort also tended to co-occur in the 130 or so validation repertoires. A total of 150 to 200 TCR beta chains were listed by the study as associated with cytomegalovirus. A later analysis had no HLA typing for the validation cohort, so co-occurrence there was scored across all 130 or so repertoires.

This TCR came from a woman aged 18-29 years in good health and CMV-seronegative. Sequenced sample: PBMCs.

For the CDR3, the sequence is CASSLQGAAGYTF. The nucleotides read TGTGCCAGCAGCTTACAGGGGGCGGCTGGCTACACCTTC. The V gene is TRBV27 and the J gene is TRBJ1-2, with 9 bases matching TRBD1. Trimming leaves V shorter by 6 bases and J shorter by 7 bases, with the junction holding 6 bases beyond the gene matches. The CDR3 sequence holds 13 residues, the cysteine and phenylalanine included. Of all the DNA, just the CDR3 is kept, 39 bases in frame from base 1. The germline V gene (reference sequence) sets CDR1 to MNHEY and CDR2 to SMNVEV.